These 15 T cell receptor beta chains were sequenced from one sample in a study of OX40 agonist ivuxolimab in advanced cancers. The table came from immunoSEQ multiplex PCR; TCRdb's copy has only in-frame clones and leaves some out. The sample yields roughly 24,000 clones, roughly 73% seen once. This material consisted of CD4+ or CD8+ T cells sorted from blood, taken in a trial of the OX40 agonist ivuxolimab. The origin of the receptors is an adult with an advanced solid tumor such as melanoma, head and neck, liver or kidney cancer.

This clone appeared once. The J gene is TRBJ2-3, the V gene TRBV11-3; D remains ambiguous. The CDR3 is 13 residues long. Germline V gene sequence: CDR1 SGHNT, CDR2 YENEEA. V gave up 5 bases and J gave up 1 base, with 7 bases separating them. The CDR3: CASSPRGTDTQYF. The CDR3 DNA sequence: TGTGCCAGCAGCCCCCGGGGCACAGATACGCAGTATTTT. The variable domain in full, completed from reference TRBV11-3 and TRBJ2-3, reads EAGVVQSPRYKIIEKKQPVAFWCNPISGHNTLYWYLQNLGQGPELLIRYENEEAVDDSQLPKDRFSAERLKGVDSTLKIQPAELGDSAVYLCASSPRGTDTQYFGPGTRLTVL.

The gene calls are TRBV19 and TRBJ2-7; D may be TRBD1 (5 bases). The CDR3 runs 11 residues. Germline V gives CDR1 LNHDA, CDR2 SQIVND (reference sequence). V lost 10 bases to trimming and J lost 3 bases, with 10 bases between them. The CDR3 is CATRQLYEQYF. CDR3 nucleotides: TGTGCCACTAGACAGCTCTACGAGCAGTACTTC. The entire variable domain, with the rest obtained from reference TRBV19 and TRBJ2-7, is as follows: DGGITQSPKYLFRKEGQNVTLSCEQNLNHDAMYWYRQDPGQGLRLIYYSQIVNDFQKGDIAEGYSVSREKKESFPLTVTSAQKNPTAFYLCATRQLYEQYFGPGTRLTVT.

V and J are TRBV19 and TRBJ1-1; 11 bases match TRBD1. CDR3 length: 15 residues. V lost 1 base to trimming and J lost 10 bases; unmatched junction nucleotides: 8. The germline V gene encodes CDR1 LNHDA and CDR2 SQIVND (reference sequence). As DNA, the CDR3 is TGTGCCAGTAGTATAGGTCGGGACAGGGGGGGACGAGCTTTCTTT. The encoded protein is CASSIGRDRGGRAFF.

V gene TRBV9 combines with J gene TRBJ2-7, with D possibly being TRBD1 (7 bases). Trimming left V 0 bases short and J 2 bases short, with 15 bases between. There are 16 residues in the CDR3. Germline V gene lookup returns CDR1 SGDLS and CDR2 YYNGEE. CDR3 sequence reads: CASSVAWGGQAYEQYF. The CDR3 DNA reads TGTGCCAGCAGCGTAGCCTGGGGAGGACAGGCCTACGAGCAGTACTTC.

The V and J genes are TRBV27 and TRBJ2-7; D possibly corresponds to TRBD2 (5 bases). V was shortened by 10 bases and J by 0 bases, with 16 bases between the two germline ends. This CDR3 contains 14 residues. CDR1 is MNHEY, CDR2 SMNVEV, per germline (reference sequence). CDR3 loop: CATREGWDSYEQYF. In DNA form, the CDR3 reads TGTGCCACCCGAGAGGGTTGGGACTCCTACGAGCAGTACTTC.

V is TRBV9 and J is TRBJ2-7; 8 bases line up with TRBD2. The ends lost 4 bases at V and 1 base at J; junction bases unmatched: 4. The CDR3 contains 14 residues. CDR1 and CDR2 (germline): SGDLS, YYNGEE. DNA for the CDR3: TGTGCCAGCAGCCCTCGGGGGGGTTCCTACGAGCAGTACTTC. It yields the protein CASSPRGGSYEQYF.

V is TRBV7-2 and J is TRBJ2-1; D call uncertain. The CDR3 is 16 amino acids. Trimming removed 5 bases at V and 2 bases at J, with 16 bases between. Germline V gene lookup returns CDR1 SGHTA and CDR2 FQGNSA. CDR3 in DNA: TGTGCCAGCAGCCCGAATGAAGGGCCTACCTACAATGAGCAGTTCTTC. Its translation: CASSPNEGPTYNEQFF.

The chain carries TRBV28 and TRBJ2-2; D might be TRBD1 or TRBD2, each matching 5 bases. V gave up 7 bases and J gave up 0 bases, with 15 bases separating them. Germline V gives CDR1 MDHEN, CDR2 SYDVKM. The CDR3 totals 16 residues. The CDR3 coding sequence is TGTGCCAGCATGATCGGGACGGTCACGAACACCGGGGAGCTGTTTTTT. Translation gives CASMIGTVTNTGELFF.

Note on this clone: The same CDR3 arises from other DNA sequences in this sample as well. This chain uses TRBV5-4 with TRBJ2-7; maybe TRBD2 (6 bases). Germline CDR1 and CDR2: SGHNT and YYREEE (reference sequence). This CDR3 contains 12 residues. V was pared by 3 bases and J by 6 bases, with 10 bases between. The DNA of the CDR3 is TGTGCCAGCAGCTGGGGACTTGGCGAGCAGTACTTC. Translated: CASSWGLGEQYF.

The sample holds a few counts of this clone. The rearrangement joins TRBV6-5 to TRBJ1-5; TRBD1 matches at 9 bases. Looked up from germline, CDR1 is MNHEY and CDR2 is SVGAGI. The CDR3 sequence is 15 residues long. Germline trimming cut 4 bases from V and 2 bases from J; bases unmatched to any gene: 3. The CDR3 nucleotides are TGTGCCAGCAGTTGGGGACAGGGAGGCAATCAGCCCCAGCATTTT. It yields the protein CASSWGQGGNQPQHF.

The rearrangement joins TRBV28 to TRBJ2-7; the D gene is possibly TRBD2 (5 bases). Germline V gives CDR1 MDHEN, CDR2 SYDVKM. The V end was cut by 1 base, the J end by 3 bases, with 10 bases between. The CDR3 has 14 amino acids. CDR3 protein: CASSLSEGVYEQYF. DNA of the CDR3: TGTGCCAGCAGTTTATCTGAGGGAGTCTACGAGCAGTACTTC.

CDR3 in amino acids: CASSLTGNEQFF. CDR3 bases: TGTGCCAGCAGTTTAACAGGGAATGAGCAGTTCTTC. V usage is TRBV27 and J usage is TRBJ2-1; possible D gene TRBD1, 6 bases. Trimming removed 2 bases from V and 7 bases from J, with 6 bases in between. Germline V CDR1 and CDR2: MNHEY, SMNVEV (reference sequence). The CDR3 runs to 12 residues.

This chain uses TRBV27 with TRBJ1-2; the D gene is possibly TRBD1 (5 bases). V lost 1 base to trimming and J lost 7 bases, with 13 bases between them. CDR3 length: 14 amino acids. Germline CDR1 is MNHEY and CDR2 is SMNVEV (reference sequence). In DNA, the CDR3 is TGTGCCAGCAGTTTATTCCAGGGAATGGCTGGCTACACCTTC. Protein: CASSLFQGMAGYTF.

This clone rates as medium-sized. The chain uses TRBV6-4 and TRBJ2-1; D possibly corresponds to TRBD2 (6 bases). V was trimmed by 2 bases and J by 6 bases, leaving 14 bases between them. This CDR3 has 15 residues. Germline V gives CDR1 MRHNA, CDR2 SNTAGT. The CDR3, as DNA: TGTGCCAGCAGTGACACCGGGACTTCGACCAATGAGCAGTTCTTC. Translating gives CASSDTGTSTNEQFF.

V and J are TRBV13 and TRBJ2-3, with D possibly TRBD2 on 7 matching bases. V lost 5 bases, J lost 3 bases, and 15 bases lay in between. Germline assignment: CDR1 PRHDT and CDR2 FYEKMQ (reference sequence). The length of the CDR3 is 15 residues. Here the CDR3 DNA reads TGTGCCAGCAGCCCCTCACGGGGGGCAACAGATACGCAGTATTTT. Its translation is CASSPSRGATDTQYF. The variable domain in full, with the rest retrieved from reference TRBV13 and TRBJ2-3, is AAGVIQSPRHLIKEKRETATLKCYPIPRHDTVYWYQQGPGQDPQFLISFYEKMQSDKGSIPDRFSAQQFSDYHSELNMSSLELGDSALYFCASSPSRGATDTQYFGPGTRLTVL.